This entry concerns a single T cell receptor beta chain. No antigen is known for it. One base away there is no much larger clone; base qualities are not given. This entry is derived from a study of Tregs in tolerant kidney transplant recipients (dated by TCRdb to between 2018 and 2020). Regarding the research as a whole: Before combined kidney and bone marrow transplantation, this study identified donor-specific regulatory T cells using TCRbeta sequencing and then followed those same cells after transplant.

For TCRbeta CDR3 sequencing, genomic DNA was extracted from sorted cells using the QIAGEN DNeasy Blood and Tissue Kit. Through immunoSEQ, high-throughput TCRbeta CDR3 sequencing was done commercially, including PCR amplification with internal controls and bias correction. Concerning the study's data processing: A unique productive TCRbeta sequence was defined by the CDR3 nucleotide sequence when primers matched, and otherwise by the CDR3 amino acid sequence together with the Vbeta and Jbeta genes. To correct for sorting error, sequences found in more than one sorted population at a frequency ratio of 2:1 or less were discarded, and the remaining shared sequences were assigned to the population with the higher frequency. A sequence counted as donor-reactive if, in CFSE-low cells, the sequence had a frequency of at least 0.01% and was expanded at least 5-fold compared with unstimulated cells. Repertoire divergence was quantified by Jensen-Shannon divergence calculated from the top 100 TCRbeta sequences ranked by frequency. For samples with multiple sequencing runs, sorting error was corrected separately for each run before the runs were pooled. Imported from immuneACCESS, the table was reduced by TCRdb to in-frame sequences with V and J called. These copies leave out some clones; in studies compared against another copy, an unresolved V gene accounts for under half, and the cause of the remainder is not known. Clonal size and the V and J genes are those of that table, whereas D and trimming came from the DNA. The sample records more than 70,000 clones, 90% to 95% of which are singletons. The ten largest make up 1.6% of the sample.

The CDR3 starts with the cysteine, ends with the phenylalanine, and has 15 residues. Kept here is only the CDR3 DNA, which spans 45 bases and is read in frame from base 1. V is pared back by 1 base and J by 1 base, with 10 bases lying between the germline termini. The germline V gene encodes CDR1 SGHNT and CDR2 YYREEE (reference sequence). Broader findings and caveats from the paper: Because the study included only a small number of patients, the results must be confirmed in larger populations and under other immunosuppression protocols. Expanding Tregs with activated donor B cells appeared to identify the most biologically relevant and donor-specific TCRbeta repertoire. Although technical replication error seemed to be minimal, the question of biological reproducibility was not addressed directly. For some patients, the PCR primers changed as time went on, which meant samples from those patients could not be compared with one another at the nucleotide level. Donor-specific Treg expansion exceeded global Treg expansion in tolerant patients, suggesting antigen-driven rather than nonspecific expansion.

Related donors were used in the transplants with nonmyeloablative bone marrow transplantation, and mixed chimerism was transient in the human trials. Unstimulated Tregs (CD4+CD25+CD127-), CD4+ non-Tregs (CD4+CD25-), CD4 and CD8 cells were FACS-sorted from thawed PBMCs. The patients were a handful of recipients of combined kidney and bone marrow transplants from the ITN036ST trial, and samples were available only for these trial subjects. Healthy control blood was processed to PBMCs by Ficoll density gradient and cryopreserved, and patient PBMCs were collected before and after transplant. The chain couples TRBV5-4 to TRBJ2-3, with TRBD2 as a weak D call on 5 bases. Sample: CD4+ T cells from blood (PBMCs), taken 24 months after the transplant. The source of this sequence is a human patient who received a combined kidney and bone marrow transplant. After a transplant, the donor of the graft may account for some T cells. The CDR3 has the sequence CASSLREHRTDTQYF. In nucleotides, the sequence is TGTGCCAGCAGCTTGCGGGAACACCGCACAGATACGCAGTATTTT.